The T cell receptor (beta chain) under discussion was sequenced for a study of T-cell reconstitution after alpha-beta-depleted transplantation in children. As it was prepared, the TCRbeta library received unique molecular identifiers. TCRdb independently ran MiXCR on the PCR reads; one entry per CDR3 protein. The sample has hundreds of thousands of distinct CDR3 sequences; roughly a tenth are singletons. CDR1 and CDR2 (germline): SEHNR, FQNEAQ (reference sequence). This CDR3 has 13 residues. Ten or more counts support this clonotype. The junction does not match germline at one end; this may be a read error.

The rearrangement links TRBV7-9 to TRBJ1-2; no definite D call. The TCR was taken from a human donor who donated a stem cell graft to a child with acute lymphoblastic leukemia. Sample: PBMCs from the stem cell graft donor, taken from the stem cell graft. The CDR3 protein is CASSLDGNYGYTF. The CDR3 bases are TGCGCCAGCAGCTTGGACGGTAACTATGGCTACACCTTC. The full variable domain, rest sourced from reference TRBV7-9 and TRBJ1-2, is DTGVSQNPRHKITKRGQNVTFRCDPISEHNRLYWYRQTLGQGPEFLTYFQNEAQLEKSRLLSDRFSAERPKGSFSTLEIQRTEQGDSAMYLCASSLDGNYGYTFGSGTRLTVV.